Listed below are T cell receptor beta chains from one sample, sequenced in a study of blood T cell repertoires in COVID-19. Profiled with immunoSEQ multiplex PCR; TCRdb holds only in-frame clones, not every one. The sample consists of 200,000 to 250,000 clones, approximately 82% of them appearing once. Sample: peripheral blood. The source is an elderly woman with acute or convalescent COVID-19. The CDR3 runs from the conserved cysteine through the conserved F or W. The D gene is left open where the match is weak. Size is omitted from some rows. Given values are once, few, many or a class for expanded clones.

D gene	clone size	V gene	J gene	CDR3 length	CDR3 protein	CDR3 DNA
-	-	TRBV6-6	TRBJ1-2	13	CASSYFGGDGYTF	TGTGCCAGCAGTTACTTTGGGGGCGACGGCTACACCTTC
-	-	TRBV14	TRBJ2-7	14	CASSQGGAGYEQYF	TGTGCCAGCAGCCAAGGGGGTGCGGGCTACGAGCAGTACTTC
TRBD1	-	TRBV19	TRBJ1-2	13	CASSRQGDYGYTF	TGTGCCAGTAGCCGGCAGGGGGACTATGGCTACACCTTC
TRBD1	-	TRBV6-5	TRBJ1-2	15	CASSTPGQLAYGYTF	TGTGCCAGCAGTACCCCGGGACAGCTGGCGTATGGCTACACCTTC
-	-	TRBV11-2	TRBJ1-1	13	CASSTRRQNEAFF	TGTGCCAGCAGCACCCGAAGACAAAATGAAGCTTTCTTT
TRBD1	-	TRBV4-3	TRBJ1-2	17	CASSQDTRTGAIYGYTF	TGCGCCAGCAGCCAAGATACAAGGACAGGGGCCATCTATGGCTACACCTTC
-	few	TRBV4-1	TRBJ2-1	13	CASSQAGGNEQFF	TGCGCCAGCAGCCAAGCAGGGGGGAATGAGCAGTTCTTC
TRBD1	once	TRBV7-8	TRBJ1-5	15	CASSPGQGENQPQHF	TGTGCCAGCAGTCCTGGACAGGGGGAGAATCAGCCCCAGCATTTT
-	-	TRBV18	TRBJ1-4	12	CASSPGNEKLFF	TGTGCCAGCTCCCCGGGGAATGAAAAACTGTTTTTT
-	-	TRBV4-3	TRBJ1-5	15	CASSQDLGVGQPQHF	TGCGCCAGCAGCCAAGATCTCGGGGTGGGTCAGCCCCAGCATTTT
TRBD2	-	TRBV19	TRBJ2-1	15	CASRHGLAGSNEQFF	TGTGCCAGTAGACACGGACTAGCGGGGAGCAATGAGCAGTTCTTC
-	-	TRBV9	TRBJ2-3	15	CASSVGQTYTDTQYF	TGTGCCAGCAGCGTAGGACAGACCTACACAGATACGCAGTATTTT
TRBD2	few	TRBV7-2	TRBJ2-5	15	CASSLLAGGSKTQYF	TGTGCCAGCAGCCTATTAGCGGGGGGTTCGAAGACCCAGTACTTC
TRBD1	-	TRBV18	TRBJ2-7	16	CASSISSPGQLYEQYF	TGTGCCAGCTCCATTAGTAGTCCGGGACAGCTCTACGAGCAGTACTTC
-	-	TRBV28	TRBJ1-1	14	CASRLGGVNTEAFF	TGTGCCAGCAGGCTAGGGGGGGTGAACACTGAAGCTTTCTTT
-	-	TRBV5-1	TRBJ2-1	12	CASSLERGEQFF	TGCGCCAGCAGCTTAGAGAGGGGGGAGCAGTTCTTC
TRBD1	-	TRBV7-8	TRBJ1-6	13	CASSPRQGLVLHF	TGTGCCAGCAGCCCCCGACAGGGCCTCGTCCTCCACTTT
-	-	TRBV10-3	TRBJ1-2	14	CAISEGWRDYGYTF	TGTGCCATCAGTGAGGGTTGGCGGGACTATGGCTACACCTTC
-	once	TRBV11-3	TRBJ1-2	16	CASSLGGQEAFYGYTF	TGTGCCAGCAGCTTAGGGGGGCAGGAAGCGTTCTACGGCTACACCTTC
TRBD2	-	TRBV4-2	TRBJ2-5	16	CASSQGLAGGQETQYF	TGTGCCAGCAGCCAGGGACTAGCGGGGGGTCAAGAGACCCAGTACTTC
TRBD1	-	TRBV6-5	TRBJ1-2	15	CASSPGQGLTYGYTF	TGTGCCAGCAGCCCCGGACAGGGCCTCACCTATGGCTACACCTTC
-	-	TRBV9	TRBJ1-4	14	CASSAQGSNEKLFF	TGTGCCAGCAGCGCGCAGGGGTCTAATGAAAAACTGTTTTTT
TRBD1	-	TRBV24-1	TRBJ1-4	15	CATSDARGQDGKLFF	TGTGCCACCAGTGATGCTCGGGGACAGGATGGGAAACTGTTTTTT
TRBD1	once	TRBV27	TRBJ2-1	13	CASRGQGWNEQFF	TGTGCCAGCAGGGGACAGGGTTGGAATGAGCAGTTCTTC
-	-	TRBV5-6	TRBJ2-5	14	CASSSEGGGETQYF	TGTGCCAGCAGCTCTGAGGGCGGAGGGGAGACCCAGTACTTC
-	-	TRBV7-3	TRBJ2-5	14	CASSATGPGETQYF	TGTGCCAGCAGCGCGACAGGTCCGGGGGAGACCCAGTACTTC
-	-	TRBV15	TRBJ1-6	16	CATRPPGGGNNSPLHF	TGTGCCACCAGACCCCCTGGGGGGGGAAATAATTCACCCCTCCACTTT
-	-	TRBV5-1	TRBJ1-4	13	CASSLAANEKLFF	TGCGCCAGCAGCTTGGCAGCTAATGAAAAACTGTTTTTT
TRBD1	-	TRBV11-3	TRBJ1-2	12	CASSAQGAGYTF	TGTGCCAGCAGCGCTCAGGGGGCTGGCTACACCTTC
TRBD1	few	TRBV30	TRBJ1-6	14	CAWSVGQDNSPLHF	TGTGCCTGGAGTGTTGGACAGGACAATTCACCCCTCCACTTT
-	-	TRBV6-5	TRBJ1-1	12	CASRQENTEAFF	TGTGCCAGCAGACAGGAGAACACTGAAGCTTTCTTT
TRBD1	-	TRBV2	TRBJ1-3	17	CASSGQDRGMSGNTIYF	TGTGCCAGCAGTGGTCAGGACAGGGGAATGTCTGGAAACACCATATATTTT
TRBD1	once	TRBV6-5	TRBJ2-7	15	CASSYSADRAYEQYF	TGTGCCAGCAGTTACTCGGCCGACAGGGCCTACGAGCAGTACTTC
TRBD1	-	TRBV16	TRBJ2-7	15	CASSRGTGATYEQYF	TGTGCCAGCAGCCGAGGGACAGGGGCTACCTACGAGCAGTACTTC
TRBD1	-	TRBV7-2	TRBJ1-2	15	CASSFGTGARAGYTF	TGTGCCAGCAGCTTTGGGACAGGGGCCAGAGCGGGCTACACCTTC
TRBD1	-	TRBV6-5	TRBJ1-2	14	CASSTGGADYGYTF	TGTGCCAGCAGCACAGGGGGCGCCGACTATGGCTACACCTTC
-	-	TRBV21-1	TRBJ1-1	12	CASSNPLNEAFF	TGTGCCAGCAGCAATCCACTCAATGAAGCTTTCTTT
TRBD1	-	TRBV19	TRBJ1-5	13	CASSINRGQPQHF	TGTGCCAGTAGCATTAACAGGGGGCAGCCCCAGCATTTT
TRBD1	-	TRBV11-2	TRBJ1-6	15	CASSLGTGDNSPLHF	TGTGCCAGCAGCCTGGGGACAGGGGATAATTCACCCCTCCACTTT